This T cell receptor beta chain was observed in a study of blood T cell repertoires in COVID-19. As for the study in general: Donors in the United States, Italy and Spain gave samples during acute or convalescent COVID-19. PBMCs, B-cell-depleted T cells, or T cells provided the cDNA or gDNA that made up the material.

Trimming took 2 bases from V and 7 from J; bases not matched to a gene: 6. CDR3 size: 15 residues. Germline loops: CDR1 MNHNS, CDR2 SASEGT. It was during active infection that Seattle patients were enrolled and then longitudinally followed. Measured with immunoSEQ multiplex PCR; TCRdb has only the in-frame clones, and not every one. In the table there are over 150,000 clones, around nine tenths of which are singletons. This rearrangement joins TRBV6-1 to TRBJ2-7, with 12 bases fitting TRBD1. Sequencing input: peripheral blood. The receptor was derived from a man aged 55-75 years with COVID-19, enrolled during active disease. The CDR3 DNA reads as TGTGCCAGCAGTGAATCTTGGGACAGGGGGCTTGAGCAGTACTTC. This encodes CASSESWDRGLEQYF.